This T cell receptor beta chain was observed in a study of OX40 agonist ivuxolimab in advanced cancers. This table comes from immunoSEQ multiplex PCR, and its TCRdb copy is limited to in-frame clones, with some not included. The profile shows fewer than 70,000 clones, around 90% of them singletons. J was trimmed by 0 bases and V by 3 bases; bases with no gene match: 2. The CDR3 is 14 residues long. Germline lookup yields CDR1 SGDLS and CDR2 YYNGEE. The starting material was CD4+ or CD8+ T cells sorted from blood, obtained in a trial of the OX40 agonist ivuxolimab. V usage is TRBV9 and J usage is TRBJ1-1; 7 nucleotides line up with TRBD1. This clonotype was sampled from an adult with an advanced solid tumor such as melanoma, head and neck, liver or kidney cancer. As DNA, the CDR3 is TGTGCCAGCAGCGAGGGACAGTTGAACACTGAAGCTTTCTTT. It is translated as CASSEGQLNTEAFF.